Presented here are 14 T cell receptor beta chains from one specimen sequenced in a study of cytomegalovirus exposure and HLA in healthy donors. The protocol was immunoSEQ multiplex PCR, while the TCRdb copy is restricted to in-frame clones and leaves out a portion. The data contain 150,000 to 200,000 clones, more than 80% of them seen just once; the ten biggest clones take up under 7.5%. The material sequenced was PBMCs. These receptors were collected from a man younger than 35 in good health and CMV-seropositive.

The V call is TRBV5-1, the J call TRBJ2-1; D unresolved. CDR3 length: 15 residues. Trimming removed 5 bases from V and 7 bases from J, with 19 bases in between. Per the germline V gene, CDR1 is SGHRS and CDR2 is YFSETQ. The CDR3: CASRFGPPKWNEQFF. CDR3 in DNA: TGCGCCAGCAGATTCGGTCCACCAAAATGGAATGAGCAGTTCTTC.

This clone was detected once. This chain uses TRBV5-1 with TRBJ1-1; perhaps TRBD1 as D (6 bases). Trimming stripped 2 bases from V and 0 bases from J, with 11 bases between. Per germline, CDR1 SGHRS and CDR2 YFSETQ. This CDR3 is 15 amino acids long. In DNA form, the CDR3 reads TGCGCCAGCAGCTTAGAGACAGGCATGAACACTGAAGCTTTCTTT. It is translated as CASSLETGMNTEAFF.

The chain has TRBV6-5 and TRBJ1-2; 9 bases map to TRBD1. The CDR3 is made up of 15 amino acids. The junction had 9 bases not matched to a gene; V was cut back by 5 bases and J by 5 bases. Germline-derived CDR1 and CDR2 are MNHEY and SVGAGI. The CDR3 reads CASSPTGQGLYGYTF. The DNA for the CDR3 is TGTGCCAGCAGTCCAACGGGACAGGGCCTTTATGGCTACACCTTC.

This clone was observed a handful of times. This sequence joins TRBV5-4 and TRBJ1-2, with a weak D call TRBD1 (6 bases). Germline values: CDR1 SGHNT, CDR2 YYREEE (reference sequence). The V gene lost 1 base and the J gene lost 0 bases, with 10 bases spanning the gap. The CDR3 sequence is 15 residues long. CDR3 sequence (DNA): TGTGCCAGCAGCTTGTGGACAGCTACTAACTATGGCTACACCTTC. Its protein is CASSLWTATNYGYTF.

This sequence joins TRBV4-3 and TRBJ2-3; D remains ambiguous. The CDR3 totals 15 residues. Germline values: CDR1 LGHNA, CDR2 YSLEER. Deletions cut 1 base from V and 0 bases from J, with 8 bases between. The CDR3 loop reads CASSQGSRSTDTQYF. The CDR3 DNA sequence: TGCGCCAGCAGCCAAGGGTCGCGAAGCACAGATACGCAGTATTTT.

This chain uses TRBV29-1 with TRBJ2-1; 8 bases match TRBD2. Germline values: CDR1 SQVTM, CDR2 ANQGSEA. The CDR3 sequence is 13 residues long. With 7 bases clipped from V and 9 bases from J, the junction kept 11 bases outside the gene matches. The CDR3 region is CSASTAGEGEQFF. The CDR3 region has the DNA TGCAGCGCCAGCACAGCGGGGGAGGGTGAGCAGTTCTTC.

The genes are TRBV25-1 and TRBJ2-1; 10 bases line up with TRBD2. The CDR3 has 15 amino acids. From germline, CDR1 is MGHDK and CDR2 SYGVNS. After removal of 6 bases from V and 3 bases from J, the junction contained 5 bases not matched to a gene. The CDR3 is CASRASGSHYNEQFF. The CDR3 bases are TGTGCCAGCAGGGCTAGCGGGAGCCACTACAATGAGCAGTTCTTC.

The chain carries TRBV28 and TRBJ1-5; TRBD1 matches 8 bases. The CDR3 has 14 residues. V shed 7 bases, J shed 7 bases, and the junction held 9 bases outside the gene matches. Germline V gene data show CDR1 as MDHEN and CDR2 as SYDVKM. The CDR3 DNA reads TGTGCCAGCACCGTGGCCCAGGGGGCACAGCCCCAGCATTTT. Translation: CASTVAQGAQPQHF.

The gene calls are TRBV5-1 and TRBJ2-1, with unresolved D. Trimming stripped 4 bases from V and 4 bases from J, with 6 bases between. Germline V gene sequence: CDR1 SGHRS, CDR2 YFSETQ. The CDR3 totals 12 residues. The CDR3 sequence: CASSTFYNEQFF. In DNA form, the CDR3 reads TGCGCCAGCAGCACATTTTACAATGAGCAGTTCTTC. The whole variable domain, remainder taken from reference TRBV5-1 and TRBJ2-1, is KAGVTQTPRYLIKTRGQQVTLSCSPISGHRSVSWYQQTPGQGLQFLFEYFSETQRNKGNFPGRFSGRQFSNSRSEMNVSTLELGDSALYLCASSTFYNEQFFGPGTRLTVL.

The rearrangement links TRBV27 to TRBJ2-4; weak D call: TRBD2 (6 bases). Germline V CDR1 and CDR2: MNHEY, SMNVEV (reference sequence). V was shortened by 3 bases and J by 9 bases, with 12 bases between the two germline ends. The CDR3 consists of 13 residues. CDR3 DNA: TGTGCCAGCAGTTTCCGGGACGGGGGCATTCAGTACTTC. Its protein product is CASSFRDGGIQYF.

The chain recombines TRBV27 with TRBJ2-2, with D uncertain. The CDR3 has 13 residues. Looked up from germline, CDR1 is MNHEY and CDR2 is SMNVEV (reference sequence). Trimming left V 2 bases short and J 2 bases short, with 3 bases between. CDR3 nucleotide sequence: TGTGCCAGCAGTTTAACTAACACCGGGGAGCTGTTTTTT. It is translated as CASSLTNTGELFF.

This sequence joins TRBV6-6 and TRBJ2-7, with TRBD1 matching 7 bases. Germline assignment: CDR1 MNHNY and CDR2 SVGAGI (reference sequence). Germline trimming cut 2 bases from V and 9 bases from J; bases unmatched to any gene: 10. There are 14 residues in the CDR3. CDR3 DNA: TGTGCCAGCAGTTACCGACCGAACAGGGGTTGGCAGTACTTC. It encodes CASSYRPNRGWQYF.

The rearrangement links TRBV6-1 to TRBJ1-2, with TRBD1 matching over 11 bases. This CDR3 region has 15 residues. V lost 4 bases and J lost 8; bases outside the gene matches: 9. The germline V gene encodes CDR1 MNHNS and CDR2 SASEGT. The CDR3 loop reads CASSASGTGGRGYTF. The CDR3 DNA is TGTGCCAGCAGTGCCTCCGGGACAGGGGGGCGAGGCTACACCTTC.

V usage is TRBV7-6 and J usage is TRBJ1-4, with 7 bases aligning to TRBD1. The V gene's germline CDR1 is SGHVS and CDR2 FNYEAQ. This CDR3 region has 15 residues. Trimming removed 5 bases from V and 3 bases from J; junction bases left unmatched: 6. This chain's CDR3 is CASSHGDSPNEKLFF. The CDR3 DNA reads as TGTGCCAGCAGCCACGGGGACAGCCCTAATGAAAAACTGTTTTTT.